Sequencing of this T cell receptor beta chain was carried out in a study of T cell repertoires in cytomegalovirus infection. Overall study: Public TCR beta signatures were indicative of both CMV infection and a matching HLA type.

This clonotype was recorded many times. Its antigen is not identified. Overall study results and limits: Accumulated public TCR beta family frequency recognized individuals carrying CMV together with the relevant HLA.

V gave up 5 bases and J gave up 0 bases, with 16 bases separating them. The CDR3 totals 16 residues. From germline, CDR1 is SGHTA and CDR2 FQGNSA. One entry per CDR3 protein results from TCRdb running MiXCR on the reads. The repertoire holds 200,000 to 300,000 distinct CDR3 sequences, roughly 10% seen once, with more than 13% in the top ten. The chain uses TRBV7-2 and TRBJ1-2; possible D gene TRBD1, 6 bases. This clonotype was sampled from a human donor in good health (CMV status not recorded). Some clones in this sample may be carry-over from other donors' samples. Material: PBMCs. The CDR3 here is CASSTEGQIANYGYTF. Here the CDR3 DNA reads TGTGCCAGCAGCACTGAGGGACAAATAGCTAACTATGGCTACACCTTC.